This T cell receptor beta chain stems from a study of control samples from healthy donors and cancer patients. Germline V gene sequence: CDR1 MNHEY, CDR2 SVGAGI. V shed 0 bases and J shed 2 bases, with 10 bases lying between them. This CDR3 has 15 residues. TCRdb's copy holds only in-frame clones and misses some; the assay was immunoSEQ multiplex PCR. The sample carries around 19,000 clones, approximately 82% recorded once. The J gene is TRBJ1-2, the V gene TRBV6-5, with unresolved D. The sample consisted of PBMCs. The source is an elderly man with head and neck cancer. DNA for the CDR3: TGTGCCAGCAGTTACTCGAATTCGCGGAACTATGGCTACACCTTC. Translated, it gives CASSYSNSRNYGYTF.